In its sample, the clone carrying this T cell receptor beta chain was seen many times. Investigators prepared the TCR beta libraries by applying iRepertoire HTBI primers and Arm-PCR of CDR3 regions. TCRdb recomputed calls from the multiplex PCR reads with MiXCR, one row per CDR3 protein. Found here are about 420,000 distinct CDR3 sequences, roughly 17% of them singletons; the top ten hold less than 30%. After removal of 0 bases from V and 5 bases from J, the junction contained 8 bases not matched to a gene. CDR3 length: 17 amino acids. In germline, CDR1 is SNHLY, CDR2 FYNNEI. The data were taken from a study of regulatory T cells in long-lasting Graves disease. Time point specified: newly diagnosed GD, antithyroid drugs for less than 3 months. The TCR library was prepared using RNA isolated from PBMCs. The sample also formed part of further work on T cells in Graves' hyperthyroidism and ophthalmopathy. Per that paper: The majority of expanded thyroid clonotypes above 0.001 also appeared in blood.

The chain couples TRBV2 to TRBJ2-5, with 11 bases that match TRBD1. The clonotype comes from a woman aged 18-35 years with Graves disease. The sequenced sample was peripheral blood mononuclear cells (PBMCs), obtained at new diagnosis, from a patient treated with antithyroid drugs. The CDR3 nucleotides are TGTGCCAGCAGTGAAGCGAGGACAGGGGGCGGACGGGAGACCCAGTACTTC. It specifies CASSEARTGGGRETQYF.